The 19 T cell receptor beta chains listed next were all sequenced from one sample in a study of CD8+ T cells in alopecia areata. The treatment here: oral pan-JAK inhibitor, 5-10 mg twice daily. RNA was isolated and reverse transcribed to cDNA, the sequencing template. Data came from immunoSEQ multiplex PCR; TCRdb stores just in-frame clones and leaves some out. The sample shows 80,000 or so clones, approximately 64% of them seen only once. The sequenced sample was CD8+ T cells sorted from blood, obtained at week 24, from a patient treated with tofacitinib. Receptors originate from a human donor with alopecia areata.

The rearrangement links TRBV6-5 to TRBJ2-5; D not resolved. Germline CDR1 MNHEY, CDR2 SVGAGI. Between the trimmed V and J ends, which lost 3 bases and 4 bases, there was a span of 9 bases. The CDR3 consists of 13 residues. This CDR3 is CASSYVARETQYF. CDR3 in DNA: TGTGCCAGCAGTTATGTTGCCCGAGAGACCCAGTACTTC.

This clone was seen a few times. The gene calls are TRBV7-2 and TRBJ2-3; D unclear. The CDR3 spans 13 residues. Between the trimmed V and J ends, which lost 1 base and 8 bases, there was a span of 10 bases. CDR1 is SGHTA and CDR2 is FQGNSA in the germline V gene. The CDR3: CASSLVLRVTQYF. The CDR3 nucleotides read TGTGCCAGCAGCTTAGTTCTTAGAGTTACGCAGTATTTT.

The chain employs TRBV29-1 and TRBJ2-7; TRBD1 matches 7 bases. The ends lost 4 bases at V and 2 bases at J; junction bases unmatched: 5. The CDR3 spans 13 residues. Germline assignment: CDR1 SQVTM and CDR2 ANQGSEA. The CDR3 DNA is TGCAGCGTTGGACAGGGTAAAGCCTACGAGCAGTACTTC. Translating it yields CSVGQGKAYEQYF.

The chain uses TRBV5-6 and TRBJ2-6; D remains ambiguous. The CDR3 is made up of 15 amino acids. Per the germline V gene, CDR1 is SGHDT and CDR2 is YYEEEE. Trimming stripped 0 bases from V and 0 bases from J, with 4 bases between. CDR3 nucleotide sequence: TGTGCCAGCAGCTTGGGGGCCTCTGGGGCCAACGTCCTGACTTTC. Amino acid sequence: CASSLGASGANVLTF.

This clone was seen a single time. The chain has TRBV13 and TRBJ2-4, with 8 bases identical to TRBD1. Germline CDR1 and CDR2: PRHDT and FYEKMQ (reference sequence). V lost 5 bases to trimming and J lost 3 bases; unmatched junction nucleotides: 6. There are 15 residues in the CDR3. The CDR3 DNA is TGTGCCAGCAGCGGACAGGGAGGTGACAAAAACATTCAGTACTTC. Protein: CASSGQGGDKNIQYF.

CDR3 DNA: TGTGCTAGTGGTTTGGTGTACAGGGCCGACCAGCCCCAGCATTTT. It codes for CASGLVYRADQPQHF. The V call is TRBV12-5, the J call TRBJ1-5, with D possibly being TRBD1 (6 bases). Trimming removed 0 bases at V and 7 bases at J, with 13 bases between. This CDR3 has 15 amino acids. Per germline, CDR1 LGHNT and CDR2 FRNRAP.

The CDR3: CASSQGLAGAYNEQFF. The CDR3 coding sequence is TGCGCCAGCAGCCAAGGATTAGCGGGAGCGTACAATGAGCAGTTCTTC. V usage is TRBV4-3 and J usage is TRBJ2-1; 9 bases line up with TRBD2. Unmatched junction bases numbered 5, after V lost 1 base and J lost 4 bases. The CDR3 extends over 16 amino acids. From germline, CDR1 is LGHNA and CDR2 YSLEER.

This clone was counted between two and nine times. The CDR3 here is CASSSADPTQYF. For the CDR3, the DNA is TGTGCCAGCAGCTCCGCGGACCCGACCCAGTACTTC. The chain links TRBV7-2 to TRBJ2-5; D is unclear. The CDR3 runs 12 residues. V gave up 4 bases and J gave up 7 bases, with 10 bases separating them. Germline CDR1 SGHTA, CDR2 FQGNSA.

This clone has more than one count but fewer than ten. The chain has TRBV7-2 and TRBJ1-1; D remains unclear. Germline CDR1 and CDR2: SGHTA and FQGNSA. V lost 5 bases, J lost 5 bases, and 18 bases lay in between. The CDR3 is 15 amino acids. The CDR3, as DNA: TGTGCCAGCAGCGCGCTGTTGAGTCGGAGAACTGAAGCTTTCTTT. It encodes CASSALLSRRTEAFF.

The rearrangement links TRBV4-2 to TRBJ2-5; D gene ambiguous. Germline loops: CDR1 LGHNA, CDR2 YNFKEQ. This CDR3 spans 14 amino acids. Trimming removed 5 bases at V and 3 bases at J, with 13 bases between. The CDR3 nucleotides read TGTGCCAGCAGCACTCGACAAGGGAAAGAGACCCAGTACTTC. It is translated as CASSTRQGKETQYF.

CDR3 nucleotides: TGTGCCAGCAGTCCGGGACAGGGGTGGGAGCAGTACTTC. Encoded protein: CASSPGQGWEQYF. The V gene is TRBV27, the J gene TRBJ2-7; TRBD1 matches at 10 bases. The CDR3 loop spans 13 amino acids. V shed 5 bases and J 7 bases; nucleotides not matched to a gene: 5. Germline V gene data show CDR1 as MNHEY and CDR2 as SMNVEV (reference sequence).

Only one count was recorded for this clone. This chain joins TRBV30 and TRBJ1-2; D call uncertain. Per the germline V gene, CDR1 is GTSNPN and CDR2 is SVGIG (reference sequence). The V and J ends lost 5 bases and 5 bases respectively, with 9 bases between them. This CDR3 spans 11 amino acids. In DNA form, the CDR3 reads TGTGCCTGGGAAGGAGGGTATGGCTACACCTTC. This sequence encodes CAWEGGYGYTF.

The CDR3 sequence is CASSQGQGRTYEQYF. DNA for the CDR3: TGCGCCAGCAGCCAAGGGCAGGGGAGGACTTACGAGCAGTACTTC. This chain uses TRBV4-1 with TRBJ2-7; D is perhaps TRBD1 or TRBD2 (6 bases each). Trimming took off 1 base at V and 4 bases at J, with 14 bases between the two ends. The CDR3 spans 15 residues. CDR1 is MGHRA and CDR2 is YSYEKL in the germline V gene.

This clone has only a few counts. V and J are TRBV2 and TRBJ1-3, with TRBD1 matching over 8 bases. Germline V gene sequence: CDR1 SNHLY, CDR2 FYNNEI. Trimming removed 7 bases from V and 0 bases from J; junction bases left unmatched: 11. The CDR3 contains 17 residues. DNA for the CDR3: TGTGCCAGCACCGAAAAGGGGACAGGCGTCTCTGGAAACACCATATATTTT. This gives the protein CASTEKGTGVSGNTIYF.

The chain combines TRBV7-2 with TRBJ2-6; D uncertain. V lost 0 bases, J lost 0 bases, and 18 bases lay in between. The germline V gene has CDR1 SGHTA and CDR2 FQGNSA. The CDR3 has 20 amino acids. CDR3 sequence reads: CASSLANLGWSGSGANVLTF. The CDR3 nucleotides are TGTGCCAGCAGCTTAGCAAATTTGGGGTGGTCTGGCTCTGGGGCCAACGTCCTGACTTTC.

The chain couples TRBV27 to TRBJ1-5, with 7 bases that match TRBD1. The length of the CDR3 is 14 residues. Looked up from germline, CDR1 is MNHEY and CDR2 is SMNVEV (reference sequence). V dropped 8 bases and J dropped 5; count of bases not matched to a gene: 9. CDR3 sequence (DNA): TGTGCCAGCTCCCGACAGGGTCGGTATCAGCCCCAGCATTTT. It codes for CASSRQGRYQPQHF.

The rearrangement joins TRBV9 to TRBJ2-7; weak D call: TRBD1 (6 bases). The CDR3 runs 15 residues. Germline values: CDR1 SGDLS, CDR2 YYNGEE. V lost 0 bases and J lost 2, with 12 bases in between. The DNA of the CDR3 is TGTGCCAGCAGCGTAGCCGTGGGGGCCGCCTACGAGCAGTACTTC. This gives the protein CASSVAVGAAYEQYF. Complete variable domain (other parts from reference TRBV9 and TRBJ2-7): DSGVTQTPKHLITATGQRVTLRCSPRSGDLSVYWYQQSLDQGLQFLIQYYNGEERAKGNILERFSAQQFPDLHSELNLSSLELGDSALYFCASSVAVGAAYEQYFGPGTRLTVT.

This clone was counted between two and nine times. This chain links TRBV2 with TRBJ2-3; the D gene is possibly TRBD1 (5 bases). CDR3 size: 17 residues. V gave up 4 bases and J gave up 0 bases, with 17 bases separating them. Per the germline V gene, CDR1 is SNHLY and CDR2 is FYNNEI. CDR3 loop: CASSAPPRVQSTDTQYF. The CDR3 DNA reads TGTGCCAGCAGTGCGCCTCCCAGGGTACAAAGCACAGATACGCAGTATTTT.

The CDR3 nucleotides are TGTGCCAGTTCCGGGACAGGGACCTATGGCTACACCTTC. This translates into CASSGTGTYGYTF. This rearrangement joins TRBV9 to TRBJ1-2; 9 positions match TRBD1. CDR1 is SGDLS, CDR2 YYNGEE, per germline. The CDR3 is 13 residues long. J lost 4 bases, V lost 8 bases, and 6 bases had no gene match.